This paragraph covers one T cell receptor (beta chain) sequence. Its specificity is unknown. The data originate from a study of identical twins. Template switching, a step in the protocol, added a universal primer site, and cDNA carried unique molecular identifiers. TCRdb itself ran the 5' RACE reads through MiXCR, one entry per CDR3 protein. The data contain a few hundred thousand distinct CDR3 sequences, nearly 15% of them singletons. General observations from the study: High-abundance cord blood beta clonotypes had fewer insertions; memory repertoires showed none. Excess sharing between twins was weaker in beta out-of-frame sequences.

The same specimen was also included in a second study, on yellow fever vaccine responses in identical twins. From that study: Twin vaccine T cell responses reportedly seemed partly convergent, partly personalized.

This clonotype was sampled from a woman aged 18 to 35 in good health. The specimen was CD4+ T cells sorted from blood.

The CDR3 nucleotides read TGTGCCATCAGTGGAATAGCGGCACGATCGGATACGCAGTATTTT. Protein: CAISGIAARSDTQYF. V gene TRBV10-3 combines with J gene TRBJ2-3; tentative D call: TRBD2 (6 bases). V was cut by 4 bases and J by 6 bases, with 17 bases left in between. The germline gives CDR1 ENHRY, CDR2 SYGVKD. The CDR3 has 15 amino acids.